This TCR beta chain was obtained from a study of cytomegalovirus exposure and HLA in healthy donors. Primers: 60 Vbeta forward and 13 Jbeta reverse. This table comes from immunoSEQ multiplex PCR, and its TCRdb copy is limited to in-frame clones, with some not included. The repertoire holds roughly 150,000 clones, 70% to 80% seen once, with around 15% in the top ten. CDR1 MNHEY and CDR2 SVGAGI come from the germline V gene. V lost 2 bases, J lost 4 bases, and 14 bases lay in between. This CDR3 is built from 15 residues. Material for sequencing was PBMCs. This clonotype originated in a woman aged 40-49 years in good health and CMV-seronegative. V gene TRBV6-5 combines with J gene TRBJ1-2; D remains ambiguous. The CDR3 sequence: CASSYGSGYFYGYTF. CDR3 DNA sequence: TGTGCCAGCAGTTACGGTTCGGGGTATTTCTATGGCTACACCTTC.